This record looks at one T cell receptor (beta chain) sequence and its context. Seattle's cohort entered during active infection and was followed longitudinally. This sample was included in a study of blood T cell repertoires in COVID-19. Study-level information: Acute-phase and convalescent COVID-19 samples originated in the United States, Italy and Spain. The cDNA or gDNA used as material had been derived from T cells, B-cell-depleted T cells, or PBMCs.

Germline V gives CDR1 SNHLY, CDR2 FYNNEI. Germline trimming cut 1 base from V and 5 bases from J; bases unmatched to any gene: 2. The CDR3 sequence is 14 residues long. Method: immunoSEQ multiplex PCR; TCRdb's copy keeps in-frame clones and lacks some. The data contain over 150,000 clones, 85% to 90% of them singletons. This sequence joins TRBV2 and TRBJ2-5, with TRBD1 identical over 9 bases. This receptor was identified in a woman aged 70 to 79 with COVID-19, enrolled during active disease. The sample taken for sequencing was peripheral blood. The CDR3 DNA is TGTGCCAGCAGTGAAGACAGGGGGCACGAGACCCAGTACTTC. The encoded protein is CASSEDRGHETQYF.